The clone carrying this T cell receptor beta chain occurred a few times. Antigen unknown. This sample is drawn from a study of blood T cells in healthy people across ages. Donors gave 8 to 10 milliliters of peripheral blood apiece. Each sample provided at least 6 micrograms of extracted total RNA. The CDR3 has 11 residues. Germline lookup yields CDR1 SGHRS and CDR2 YFSETQ. V dropped 3 bases and J dropped 8 bases, with 8 bases sitting between them. PCR was performed a second time for roughly 7 to 12 cycles using a sample-barcoded 5' primer and a J-beta primer mix. In TCRdb, the 5' RACE reads were re-called with MiXCR into one record per CDR3 protein. The sample holds approximately 1.5 million distinct CDR3 sequences; around 36% are singletons and the top ten take about 11%. Overall study results and limits: Older age went with lower TCR beta diversity per million T cells, in a roughly linear way. One million T cells yielded diversity estimates that were considered underestimates.

The sequencing sample was made of blood. The receptor was isolated from a woman under 40 in good health. The chain employs TRBV5-1 and TRBJ2-5, with D perhaps matching TRBD1 (6 bases). Here the CDR3 DNA reads TGCGCCAGCAGCTGGGGACAAACCCAGTACTTC. Translated, it gives CASSWGQTQYF.